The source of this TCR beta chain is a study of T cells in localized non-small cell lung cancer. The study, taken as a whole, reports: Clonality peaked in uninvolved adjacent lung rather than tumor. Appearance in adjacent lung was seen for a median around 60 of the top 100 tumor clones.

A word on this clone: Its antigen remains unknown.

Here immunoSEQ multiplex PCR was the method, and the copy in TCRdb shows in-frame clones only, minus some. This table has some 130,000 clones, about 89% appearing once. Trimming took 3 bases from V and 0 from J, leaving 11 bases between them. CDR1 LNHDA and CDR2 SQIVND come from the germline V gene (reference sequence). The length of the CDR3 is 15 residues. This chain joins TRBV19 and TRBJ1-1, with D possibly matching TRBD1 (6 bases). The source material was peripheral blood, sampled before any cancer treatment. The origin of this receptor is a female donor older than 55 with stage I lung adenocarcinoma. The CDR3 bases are TGTGCCAGTAGTATTTCGGGGGGCATGAACACTGAAGCTTTCTTT. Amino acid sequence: CASSISGGMNTEAFF.